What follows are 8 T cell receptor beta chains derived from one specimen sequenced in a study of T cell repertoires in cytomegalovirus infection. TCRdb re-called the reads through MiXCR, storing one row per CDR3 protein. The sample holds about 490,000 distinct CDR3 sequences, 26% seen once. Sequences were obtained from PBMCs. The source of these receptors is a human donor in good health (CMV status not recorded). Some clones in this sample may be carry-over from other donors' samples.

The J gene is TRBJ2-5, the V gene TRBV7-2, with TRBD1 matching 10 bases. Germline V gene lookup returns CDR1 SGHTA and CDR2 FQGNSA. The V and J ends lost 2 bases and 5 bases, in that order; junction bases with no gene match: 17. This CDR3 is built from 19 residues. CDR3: CASSLTITGTGDPRETQYF. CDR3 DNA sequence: TGTGCCAGCAGCTTAACAATAACCGGGACAGGGGACCCCAGGGAGACCCAGTACTTC.

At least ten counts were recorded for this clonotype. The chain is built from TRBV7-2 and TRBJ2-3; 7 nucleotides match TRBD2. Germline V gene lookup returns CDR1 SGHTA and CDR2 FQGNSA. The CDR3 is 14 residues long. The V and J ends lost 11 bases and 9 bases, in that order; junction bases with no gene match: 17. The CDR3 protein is CAAPAPREPITQYF. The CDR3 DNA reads TGTGCCGCGCCAGCACCGCGGGAGCCTATAACGCAGTATTTT.

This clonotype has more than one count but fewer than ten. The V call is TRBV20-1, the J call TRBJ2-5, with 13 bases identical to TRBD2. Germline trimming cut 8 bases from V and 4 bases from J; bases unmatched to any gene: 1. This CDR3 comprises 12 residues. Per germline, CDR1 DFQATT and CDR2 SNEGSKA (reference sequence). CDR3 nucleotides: TGCAGTTGGACTAGCGGGAGAGAGACCCAGTACTTC. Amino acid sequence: CSWTSGRETQYF.

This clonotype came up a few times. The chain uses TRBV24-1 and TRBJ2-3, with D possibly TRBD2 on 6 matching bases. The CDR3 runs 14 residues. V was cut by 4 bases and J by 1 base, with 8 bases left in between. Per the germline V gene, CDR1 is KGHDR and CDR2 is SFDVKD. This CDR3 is CATSERGRTDTQYF. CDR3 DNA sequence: TGTGCCACCAGTGAGCGGGGCCGCACAGATACGCAGTATTTT.

The CDR3 region has the DNA TGTGCCAGCAGTTACCGGAGGGGGCCCCTCCACTTT. It encodes CASSYRRGPLHF. The chain employs TRBV6-6 and TRBJ1-6; the D gene is possibly TRBD1 (6 bases). From germline, CDR1 is MNHNY and CDR2 SVGAGI (reference sequence). The V end was cut by 2 bases, the J end by 13 bases, with 9 bases between. The CDR3 is 12 amino acids.

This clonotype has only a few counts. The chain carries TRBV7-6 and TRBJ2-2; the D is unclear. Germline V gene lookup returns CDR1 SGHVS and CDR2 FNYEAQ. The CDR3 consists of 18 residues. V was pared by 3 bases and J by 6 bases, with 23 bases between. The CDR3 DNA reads TGTGCCAGCAGCTTGAACGGTGAAGAGGCCAGCGTTTCCGGGGAGCTGTTTTTT. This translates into CASSLNGEEASVSGELFF.

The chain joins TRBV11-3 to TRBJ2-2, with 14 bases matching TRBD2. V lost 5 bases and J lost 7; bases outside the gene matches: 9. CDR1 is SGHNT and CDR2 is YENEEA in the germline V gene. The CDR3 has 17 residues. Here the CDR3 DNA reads TGTGCCAGCAGCCCTGGGACTAGCGGGAGTATAGTCGGGGAGCTGTTTTTT. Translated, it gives CASSPGTSGSIVGELFF.

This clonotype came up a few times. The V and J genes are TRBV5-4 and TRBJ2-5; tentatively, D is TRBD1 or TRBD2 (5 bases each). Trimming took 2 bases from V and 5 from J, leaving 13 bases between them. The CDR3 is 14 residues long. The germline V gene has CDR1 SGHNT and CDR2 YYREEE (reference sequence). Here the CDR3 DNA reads TGTGCCAGCAGCTTTTCCGGGGCTAGGGAGACCCAGTACTTC. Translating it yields CASSFSGARETQYF.